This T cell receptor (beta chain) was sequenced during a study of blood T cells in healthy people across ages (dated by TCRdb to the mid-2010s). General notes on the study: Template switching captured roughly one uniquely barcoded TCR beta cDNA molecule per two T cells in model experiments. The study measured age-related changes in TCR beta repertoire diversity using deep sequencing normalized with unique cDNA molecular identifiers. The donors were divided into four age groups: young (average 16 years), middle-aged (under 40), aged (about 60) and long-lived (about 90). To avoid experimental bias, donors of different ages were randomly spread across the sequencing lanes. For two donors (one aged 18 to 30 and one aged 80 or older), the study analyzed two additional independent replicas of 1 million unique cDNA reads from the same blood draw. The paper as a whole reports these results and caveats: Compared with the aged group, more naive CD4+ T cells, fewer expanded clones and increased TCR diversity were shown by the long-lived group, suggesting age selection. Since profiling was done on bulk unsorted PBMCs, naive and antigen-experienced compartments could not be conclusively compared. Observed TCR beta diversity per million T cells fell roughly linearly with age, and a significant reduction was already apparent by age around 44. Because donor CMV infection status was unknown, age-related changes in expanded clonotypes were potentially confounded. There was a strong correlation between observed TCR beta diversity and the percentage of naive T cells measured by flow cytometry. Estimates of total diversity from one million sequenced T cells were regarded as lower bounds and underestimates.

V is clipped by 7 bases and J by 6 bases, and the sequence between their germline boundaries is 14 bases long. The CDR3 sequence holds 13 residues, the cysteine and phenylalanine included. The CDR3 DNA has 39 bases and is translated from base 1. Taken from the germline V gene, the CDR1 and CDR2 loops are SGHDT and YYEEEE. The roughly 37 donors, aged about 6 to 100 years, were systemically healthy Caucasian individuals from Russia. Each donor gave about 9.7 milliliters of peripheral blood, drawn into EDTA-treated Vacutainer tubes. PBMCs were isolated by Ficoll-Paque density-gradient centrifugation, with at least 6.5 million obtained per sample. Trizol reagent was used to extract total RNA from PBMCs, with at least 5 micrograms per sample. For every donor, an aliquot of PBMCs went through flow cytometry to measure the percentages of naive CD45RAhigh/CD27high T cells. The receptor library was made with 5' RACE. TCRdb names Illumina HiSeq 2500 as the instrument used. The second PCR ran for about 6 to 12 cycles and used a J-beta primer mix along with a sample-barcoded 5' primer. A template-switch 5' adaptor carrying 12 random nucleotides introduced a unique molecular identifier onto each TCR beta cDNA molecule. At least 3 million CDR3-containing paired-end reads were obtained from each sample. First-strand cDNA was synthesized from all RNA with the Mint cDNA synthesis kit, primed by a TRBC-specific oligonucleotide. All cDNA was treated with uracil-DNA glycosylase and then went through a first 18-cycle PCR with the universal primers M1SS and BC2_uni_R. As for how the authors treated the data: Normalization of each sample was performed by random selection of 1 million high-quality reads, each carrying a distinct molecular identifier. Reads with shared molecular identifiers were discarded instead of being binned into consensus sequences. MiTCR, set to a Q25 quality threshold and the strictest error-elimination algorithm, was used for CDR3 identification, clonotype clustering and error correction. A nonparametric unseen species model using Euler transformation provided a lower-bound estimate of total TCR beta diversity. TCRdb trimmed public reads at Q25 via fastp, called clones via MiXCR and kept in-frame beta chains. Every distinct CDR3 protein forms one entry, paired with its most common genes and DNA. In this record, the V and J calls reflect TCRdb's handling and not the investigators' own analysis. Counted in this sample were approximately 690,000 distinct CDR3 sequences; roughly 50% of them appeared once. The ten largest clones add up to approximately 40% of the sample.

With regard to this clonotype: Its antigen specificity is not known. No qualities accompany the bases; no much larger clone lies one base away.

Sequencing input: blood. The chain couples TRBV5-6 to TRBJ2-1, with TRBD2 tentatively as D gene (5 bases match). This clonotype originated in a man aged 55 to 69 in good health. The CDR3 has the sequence CASLDGVGNEQFF. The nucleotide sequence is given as TGTGCCAGCCTGGACGGGGTGGGCAATGAGCAGTTCTTC.